The clone carrying this T cell receptor beta chain was observed once. This sample stems from a study of blood T cell repertoires in COVID-19. Across the study: Sites across the United States, Italy and Spain contributed samples from acute and convalescent COVID-19. Sources were T cells, B-cell-depleted T cells, or PBMCs; the material itself was cDNA or gDNA.

Methods used by the authors: Amplified reference gene primers provided the basis for estimating nucleated cell counts. Method: immunoSEQ multiplex PCR; TCRdb's copy keeps in-frame clones and lacks some. The V and J calls and clone size come from that table; D and trimming were worked out from the DNA. The sample includes some 80,000 clones, approximately 86% of them seen just once. The CDR3 has 13 residues. The germline CDR1 and CDR2 sequences are MNHEY and SVGAGI. Deletions cut 6 bases from V and 5 bases from J, with 14 bases between. The V gene is TRBV6-5, the J gene TRBJ2-7, with D hard to call. The clonotype originates from an elderly man with active or convalescent COVID-19. The sample consisted of peripheral blood. The CDR3 coding sequence is TGTGCCAGCAGCCCGGCGGAGAGCAACGAGCAGTACGTC. This sequence encodes CASSPAESNEQYV.